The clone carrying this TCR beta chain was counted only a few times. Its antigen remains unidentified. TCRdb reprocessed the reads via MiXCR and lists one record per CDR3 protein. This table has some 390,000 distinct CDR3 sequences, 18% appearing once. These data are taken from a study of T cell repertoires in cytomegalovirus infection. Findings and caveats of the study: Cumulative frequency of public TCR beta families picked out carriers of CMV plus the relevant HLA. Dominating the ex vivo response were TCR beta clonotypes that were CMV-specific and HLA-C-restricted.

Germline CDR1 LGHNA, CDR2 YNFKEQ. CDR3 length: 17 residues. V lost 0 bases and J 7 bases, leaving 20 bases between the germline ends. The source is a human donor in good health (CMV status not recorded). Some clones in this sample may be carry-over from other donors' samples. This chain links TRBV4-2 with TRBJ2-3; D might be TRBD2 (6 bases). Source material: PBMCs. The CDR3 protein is CASSQERGGTGLNTQYF. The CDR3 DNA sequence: TGTGCCAGCAGCCAAGAGAGGGGCGGGACCGGCTTAAATACGCAGTATTTT.